One sample yielded the 30 T cell receptor beta chains listed below, sequenced in a study of cytomegalovirus exposure and HLA in healthy donors. The PCR employed 60 Vbeta primers together with 13 Jbeta primers. Measured with immunoSEQ multiplex PCR; TCRdb has only the in-frame clones, and not every one. The repertoire consists of some 79,000 clones, with roughly 64% occurring once and the leading ten covering approximately 15%. The sample comprised PBMCs. The receptors originated from a woman aged 40 to 49 in good health and CMV-seropositive.

This chain joins TRBV7-2 and TRBJ2-3; tentative D call: TRBD1 (5 bases). Trimming took 1 base from V and 1 from J, leaving 6 bases between them. The germline V gene encodes CDR1 SGHTA and CDR2 FQGNSA. The CDR3 is made up of 14 amino acids. The CDR3 coding sequence is TGTGCCAGCAGCTTAGTACAGGGCACAGATACGCAGTATTTT. Protein sequence: CASSLVQGTDTQYF.

The rearrangement links TRBV7-9 to TRBJ1-5, with TRBD1 matching 9 bases. CDR1 SEHNR and CDR2 FQNEAQ come from the germline V gene (reference sequence). The CDR3 spans 17 residues. V gave up 2 bases and J gave up 5 bases; unmatched junction bases: 10. The CDR3 loop reads CASSLRGTGGADQPQHF. The CDR3 region has the DNA TGTGCCAGCAGCTTAAGGGGAACAGGGGGCGCCGATCAGCCCCAGCATTTT.

The chain links TRBV27 to TRBJ2-7; D uncertain. Per germline, CDR1 MNHEY and CDR2 SMNVEV (reference sequence). This CDR3 spans 16 amino acids. Trimming removed 6 bases at V and 0 bases at J, with 18 bases between. The DNA of the CDR3 is TGTGCCAGCAGCCCTTTGGCAGGTGATAACTCCTACGAGCAGTACTTC. Residues: CASSPLAGDNSYEQYF.

This clone was seen more than once but under ten times. The V call is TRBV6-1, the J call TRBJ1-3; 7 bases fit TRBD1. The CDR3 sequence is 16 residues long. The germline CDR1 and CDR2 sequences are MNHNS and SASEGT. V trimming: 0 bases; J trimming: 8 bases; junction bases outside the gene matches: 10. The CDR3 DNA reads as TGTGCCAGCAGTGAAGCCCCGAGACAGGGATTAGACACCATATATTTT. Amino acid sequence: CASSEAPRQGLDTIYF.

V gene TRBV9 combines with J gene TRBJ2-1; a possible D gene is TRBD2 (5 bases). Trimming cost V 0 bases and J 10 bases, with 5 bases left between them. Germline lookup yields CDR1 SGDLS and CDR2 YYNGEE. This CDR3 region has 11 residues. DNA for the CDR3: TGTGCCAGCAGCGTAGCGGGGGAGCAGTTCTTC. It translates to CASSVAGEQFF.

The rearrangement uses TRBV19 and TRBJ2-1, with TRBD2 matching over 11 bases. J gave up 7 bases and V 1 base, and 3 bases lay outside the gene matches. This CDR3 comprises 15 residues. From germline, CDR1 is LNHDA and CDR2 SQIVND (reference sequence). The CDR3, as DNA: TGTGCCAGTAGTATAGCCGGGACTAGCGGTAATGAGCAGTTCTTC. Amino acids: CASSIAGTSGNEQFF.

The chain couples TRBV7-2 to TRBJ1-2; 8 bases align to TRBD1. J was trimmed by 4 bases and V by 5 bases; bases with no gene match: 6. This CDR3 has 14 residues. Germline-derived CDR1 and CDR2 are SGHTA and FQGNSA. The CDR3 sequence is CASSPPGGGYGYTF. The DNA of the CDR3 is TGTGCCAGCAGCCCCCCAGGGGGCGGCTATGGCTACACCTTC.

This chain joins TRBV9 and TRBJ1-3; D call uncertain. Germline CDR1 SGDLS, CDR2 YYNGEE. The CDR3 length is 13 residues. Trimming took 0 bases from V and 7 from J, leaving 8 bases between them. CDR3 bases: TGTGCCAGCAGCGTAGACAGCCTCAACACCATATATTTT. Its translation: CASSVDSLNTIYF. The variable domain in full, with the rest retrieved from reference TRBV9 and TRBJ1-3, is DSGVTQTPKHLITATGQRVTLRCSPRSGDLSVYWYQQSLDQGLQFLIQYYNGEERAKGNILERFSAQQFPDLHSELNLSSLELGDSALYFCASSVDSLNTIYFGEGSWLTVV.

In DNA form, the CDR3 reads TGCGCCAGCAGTGAATTTTCAGGGGGCCTCTACAATGAGCAGTTCTTC. Amino acids: CASSEFSGGLYNEQFF. The chain carries TRBV10-2 and TRBJ2-1; 8 bases are shared with TRBD1. Per the germline V gene, CDR1 is WSHSY and CDR2 is SAAADI. V shed 3 bases and J 3 bases; nucleotides not matched to a gene: 7. CDR3 length: 16 amino acids.

The chain recombines TRBV27 with TRBJ1-1, with D unresolved. V lost 11 bases to trimming and J lost 11 bases, with 18 bases between them. The CDR3 is 11 amino acids. Germline CDR1 MNHEY, CDR2 SMNVEV (reference sequence). The CDR3 DNA reads TGTGCCGTATCGTCCGGGGTGATGGCTTTCTTT. It encodes CAVSSGVMAFF.

The V gene is TRBV4-1, the J gene TRBJ1-5; 9 bases are a match to TRBD1. Germline CDR1 MGHRA, CDR2 YSYEKL. The CDR3 contains 17 residues. The junction had 6 bases not matched to a gene; V was cut back by 2 bases and J by 1 base. The CDR3 is CASSQTPGQGSNQPQHF. The CDR3 DNA follows: TGCGCCAGCAGCCAAACGCCGGGACAGGGAAGCAATCAGCCCCAGCATTTT.

The V and J genes are TRBV27 and TRBJ2-3, with TRBD1 as a possible D gene (5 bases). This CDR3 is built from 13 residues. Germline V gene lookup returns CDR1 MNHEY and CDR2 SMNVEV (reference sequence). Between the trimmed V and J ends, which lost 5 bases and 5 bases, there was a span of 11 bases. Here the CDR3 reads CASSTTVEDTQYF. CDR3 nucleotide sequence: TGTGCCAGCAGTACGACAGTCGAAGATACGCAGTATTTT.

The chain links TRBV7-2 to TRBJ2-3; D is possibly TRBD2 (5 bases). Germline V gives CDR1 SGHTA, CDR2 FQGNSA. This CDR3 has 13 residues. The germline V and J ends were trimmed by 6 bases and 6 bases, with 13 bases remaining between them. In nucleotides, the CDR3 is TGTGCCAGCAGGGCCGACTATTTTGATACGCAGTATTTT. It encodes CASRADYFDTQYF.

The rearrangement uses TRBV27 and TRBJ1-1; D remains unclear. Germline values: CDR1 MNHEY, CDR2 SMNVEV (reference sequence). Trimming stripped 2 bases from V and 1 base from J, with 8 bases between. The CDR3 consists of 14 residues. The CDR3 region has the DNA TGTGCCAGCAGTTTAGCACAACAGAACACTGAAGCTTTCTTT. Protein sequence: CASSLAQQNTEAFF.

The chain recombines TRBV5-1 with TRBJ2-7; TRBD2 agrees at 11 bases. The CDR3 length is 15 residues. Germline values: CDR1 SGHRS, CDR2 YFSETQ. Trimming removed 0 bases from V and 6 bases from J; junction bases left unmatched: 5. As DNA, the CDR3 is TGCGCCAGCAGCTTGGGTCTAGCGGGGGGTAGCGAGCAGTACTTC. Its protein product is CASSLGLAGGSEQYF.

This chain links TRBV4-3 with TRBJ1-2, with 8 bases fitting TRBD1. This CDR3 has 15 residues. V dropped 3 bases and J dropped 4; count of bases not matched to a gene: 7. The germline gives CDR1 LGHNA, CDR2 YSLEER. The DNA for the CDR3 is TGCGCCAGCAGCCAGCCGGGACAGGAGTTCTATGGCTACACCTTC. As protein: CASSQPGQEFYGYTF.

At least ten counts were recorded for this clone. The chain combines TRBV5-4 with TRBJ1-4; 9 bases map to TRBD1. There are 14 residues in the CDR3. Germline CDR1 SGHNT, CDR2 YYREEE (reference sequence). V trimming: 7 bases; J trimming: 8 bases; junction bases outside the gene matches: 9. CDR3 protein: CASGQGTGFEKLFF. As DNA, the CDR3 is TGTGCCAGCGGACAAGGGACAGGGTTCGAAAAACTGTTTTTT.

This clone was counted only a few times. The V gene is TRBV27, the J gene TRBJ1-1; 7 bases fit TRBD1. The junction had 12 bases not matched to a gene; V was cut back by 1 base and J by 4 bases. The CDR3 has 17 amino acids. CDR1 MNHEY and CDR2 SMNVEV come from the germline V gene (reference sequence). This CDR3 is CASSLFGGRGIGTEAFF. CDR3 DNA: TGTGCCAGCAGTTTATTCGGGGGCAGGGGGATCGGCACTGAAGCTTTCTTT.

About this clone: A read error may produce the germline difference seen at one junction end. The genes are TRBV9 and TRBJ2-2, with a possible D match to TRBD2 (6 bases). Germline assignment: CDR1 SGDLS and CDR2 YYNGEE. The CDR3 runs 15 residues. CDR3 sequence: CASSVGGMNPGELFF. In DNA, the CDR3 is TGTGCCAGCAGCGTAGGCGGGATGAACCCCGGGGAGCTGTTTTTT.

CDR3 residues: CASSTDRQGEKLFF. Written as DNA, the CDR3 is TGTGCCAGCAGTACCGACAGGCAGGGTGAAAAACTGTTTTTT. The chain has TRBV6-5 and TRBJ1-4, with D perhaps matching TRBD1 (6 bases). CDR3 length: 14 amino acids. Germline lookup yields CDR1 MNHEY and CDR2 SVGAGI. Trimming cost V 5 bases and J 7 bases, with 14 bases left between them.

The chain uses TRBV27 and TRBJ1-1; the D gene is possibly TRBD1 (6 bases). V was cut by 5 bases and J by 1 base, with 11 bases left in between. Germline V gives CDR1 MNHEY, CDR2 SMNVEV (reference sequence). The CDR3 totals 14 residues. This chain's CDR3 is CASSIKQGNTEAFF. The DNA for the CDR3 is TGTGCCAGCAGTATTAAACAGGGGAACACTGAAGCTTTCTTT.

The chain is built from TRBV28 and TRBJ1-4; 9 bases fit TRBD1. V gave up 6 bases and J gave up 5 bases; unmatched junction bases: 4. Germline V gene data show CDR1 as MDHEN and CDR2 as SYDVKM. This CDR3 has 14 amino acids. DNA for the CDR3: TGTGCCAGCAGCACGACAGGGGGGAATGAAAAACTGTTTTTT. As protein: CASSTTGGNEKLFF.

The V gene is TRBV28, the J gene TRBJ2-1, with D possibly being TRBD1 (5 bases). The CDR3 spans 13 residues. With 5 bases removed from V and 3 bases from J, the gap between germline ends came to 8 bases. Germline-derived CDR1 and CDR2 are MDHEN and SYDVKM. CDR3 amino acids: CASSEDNYNEQFF. CDR3 DNA: TGTGCCAGCAGTGAGGACAACTACAATGAGCAGTTCTTC.

The CDR3: CASSLSEGGEKLFF. The CDR3 DNA reads TGCGCCAGCAGCCTCTCAGAGGGCGGGGAAAAACTGTTTTTT. The chain joins TRBV5-1 to TRBJ1-4; D is ambiguous. CDR3 length equals 14 residues. Trimming removed 4 bases at V and 8 bases at J, with 15 bases between. In germline, CDR1 is SGHRS, CDR2 YFSETQ.

V is TRBV28 and J is TRBJ2-7, with D perhaps TRBD2 (7 bases). The germline CDR1 and CDR2 sequences are MDHEN and SYDVKM. V was trimmed by 10 bases and J by 6 bases, leaving 19 bases between them. This CDR3 spans 13 amino acids. The CDR3 DNA reads TGTGCCACTCACGGGGGGCTTGGATTCGAGCAGTACTTC. This sequence encodes CATHGGLGFEQYF. Looking up the rest from reference TRBV28 and TRBJ2-7 gives the full variable domain: DVKVTQSSRYLVKRTGEKVFLECVQDMDHENMFWYRQDPGLGLRLIYFSYDVKMKEKGDIPEGYSVSREKKERFSLILESASTNQTSMYLCATHGGLGFEQYFGPGTRLTVT.

The genes are TRBV2 and TRBJ2-5; D is ambiguous. In germline, CDR1 is SNHLY, CDR2 FYNNEI. Trimming removed 4 bases from V and 3 bases from J, with 6 bases in between. This CDR3 region has 12 residues. As DNA, the CDR3 is TGTGCCAGCAGTGGGGCCGAAGAGACCCAGTACTTC. Its translation: CASSGAEETQYF.

The chain carries TRBV5-1 and TRBJ2-5; 15 bases agree with TRBD2. Unmatched junction bases numbered 6, after V lost 7 bases and J lost 5 bases. Germline loops: CDR1 SGHRS, CDR2 YFSETQ. The CDR3 length is 15 residues. This chain's CDR3 is CASGLAGGPGETQYF. CDR3 nucleotides: TGCGCCAGCGGACTAGCGGGAGGGCCGGGGGAGACCCAGTACTTC.

The chain is built from TRBV10-3 and TRBJ1-1; D is undetermined. The CDR3 covers 12 residues. Looked up from germline, CDR1 is ENHRY and CDR2 is SYGVKD. Deletions cut 4 bases from V and 1 base from J, with 4 bases between. In DNA form, the CDR3 reads TGTGCCATCAGTGCCAAGAACACTGAAGCTTTCTTT. Protein sequence: CAISAKNTEAFF.

The chain links TRBV19 to TRBJ1-2; D is ambiguous. The CDR3 runs to 12 residues. Germline lookup yields CDR1 LNHDA and CDR2 SQIVND (reference sequence). V shed 6 bases and J shed 4 bases, with 9 bases lying between them. The CDR3 DNA is TGTGCCAGTAGCAACGCGCGCTATGGCTACACCTTC. It is translated as CASSNARYGYTF.

This chain connects TRBV7-8 to TRBJ2-1; unclear D gene. V was pared by 4 bases and J by 0 bases, with 10 bases between. Germline CDR1 reads SGHVS; CDR2 reads FQNEAQ. This CDR3 is built from 15 residues. This CDR3 is CASSYDASSYNEQFF. CDR3 in DNA: TGTGCCAGCAGCTATGATGCGAGCTCCTACAATGAGCAGTTCTTC.